Listed here are 10 T cell receptor beta chains from one sample, sequenced in a study of post-analysis software for immune sequencing data. Study-wide findings and caveats: Higher frequency in patients than in controls was seen for roughly five TRBV segments, with TRBV5-6, TRBV5-1 and TRBV20-1 among them.

Their target antigens are unknown. Prepared TCR beta cDNA libraries contained unique molecular identifiers. MiXCR was run by TCRdb on the PCR reads, yielding one entry per CDR3 protein. The profile shows under 900,000 distinct CDR3 sequences, about 57% of them singletons. Sequencing was performed on blood. The receptors were sampled from a girl aged 10 to 17 with multiple sclerosis.

This chain connects TRBV5-1 to TRBJ2-7; 8 nucleotides match TRBD1. This CDR3 region has 15 residues. The germline V gene has CDR1 SGHRS and CDR2 YFSETQ. Trimming cost V 4 bases and J 1 base; bases outside gene matches: 7. The CDR3 coding sequence is TGCGCCAGCAGCCCAGGACAGGGAAGGTCCTACGAGCAGTACTTC. Amino acid sequence: CASSPGQGRSYEQYF.

The rearrangement joins TRBV7-3 to TRBJ2-6; D gene ambiguous. Trimming pared 1 base from V and 1 base from J, leaving 11 bases between. The CDR3 is 17 amino acids. Germline lookup yields CDR1 SGHTA and CDR2 FQGTGA. The CDR3 loop is CASSLRPVGSGANVLTF. Here the CDR3 DNA reads TGTGCCAGCAGCTTAAGGCCGGTAGGATCTGGGGCCAACGTCCTGACTTTC.

This sequence joins TRBV12-3 or TRBV12-4 and TRBJ2-5, with a possible D match to TRBD1 (6 bases). The CDR3 is 11 amino acids. V lost 6 bases and J lost 11, with 13 bases in between. DNA of the CDR3: TGTGCCAGCAGGGGACAAGGGACGCAGTACTTC. This translates into CASRGQGTQYF.

The CDR3, as DNA: TGTGCCAGCAGTCCTGCATCGGGACTAGGGAAAGGTAATGAGCAGTTCTTC. Amino acids: CASSPASGLGKGNEQFF. The V and J genes are TRBV6-6 and TRBJ2-1, with TRBD2 matching 8 bases. The CDR3 is made up of 17 amino acids. Germline CDR1 is MNHNY and CDR2 is SVGAGI (reference sequence). V trimming: 5 bases; J trimming: 7 bases; junction bases outside the gene matches: 16.

V usage is TRBV20-1 and J usage is TRBJ1-2; the match to TRBD1 covers 7 bases. V shed 1 base, J shed 7 bases, and the junction held 6 bases outside the gene matches. From germline, CDR1 is DFQATT and CDR2 SNEGSKA (reference sequence). The length of the CDR3 is 13 residues. The DNA of the CDR3 is TGCAGTGCTAGAGTAGAGGGGGCGGTTGGCTACACCTTC. Protein product: CSARVEGAVGYTF.

The chain uses TRBV29-1 and TRBJ2-1; D might be TRBD2 (5 bases). The CDR3 covers 14 residues. Germline CDR1 SQVTM, CDR2 ANQGSEA. Trimming stripped 4 bases from V and 2 bases from J, with 12 bases between. CDR3 nucleotides: TGCAGCGTTGTGGCTAGCCTTCCCTACAATGAGCAGTTCTTC. Amino acids: CSVVASLPYNEQFF.

The J gene is TRBJ2-1, the V gene TRBV6-1; D remains ambiguous. Germline V CDR1 and CDR2: MNHNS, SASEGT. The CDR3 consists of 14 residues. Trimming cost V 7 bases and J 0 bases, with 10 bases left between them. The chain's CDR3 is CASTVWSSYNEQFF. In DNA form, the CDR3 reads TGTGCCAGCACGGTTTGGAGCTCCTACAATGAGCAGTTCTTC.

The CDR3 bases are TGCAGTGCTAGAGAGGTAGCGGGAGGCACCTCCTACAATGAGCAGTTCTTC. Translation gives CSAREVAGGTSYNEQFF. The chain combines TRBV20-1 with TRBJ2-1, with TRBD2 matching 10 bases. The CDR3 covers 17 residues. Germline CDR1 is DFQATT and CDR2 is SNEGSKA (reference sequence). The J segment lost 0 bases and the V segment lost 0 bases, leaving 5 bases of the junction unmatched.

The J gene is TRBJ2-3, the V gene TRBV7-9, with D hard to call. CDR1 is SEHNR, CDR2 FQNEAQ, per germline (reference sequence). V was cut by 1 base and J by 4 bases, with 6 bases left in between. This CDR3 is built from 13 residues. CDR3 nucleotides: TGTGCCAGCAGCTTAGATTTCCCAGATACGCAGTATTTT. Its translation: CASSLDFPDTQYF.

This clonotype was seen a handful of times. This chain joins TRBV7-9 and TRBJ2-6; D possibly matches TRBD1 or TRBD2 (5 bases each). The length of the CDR3 is 17 residues. Trimming removed 4 bases from V and 3 bases from J, with 16 bases in between. Looked up from germline, CDR1 is SEHNR and CDR2 is FQNEAQ (reference sequence). CDR3 nucleotide sequence: TGTGCCAGCAGCTCAAGCCAGAATGGGGGTGGGGCCAACGTCCTGACTTTC. Its protein product is CASSSSQNGGGANVLTF.